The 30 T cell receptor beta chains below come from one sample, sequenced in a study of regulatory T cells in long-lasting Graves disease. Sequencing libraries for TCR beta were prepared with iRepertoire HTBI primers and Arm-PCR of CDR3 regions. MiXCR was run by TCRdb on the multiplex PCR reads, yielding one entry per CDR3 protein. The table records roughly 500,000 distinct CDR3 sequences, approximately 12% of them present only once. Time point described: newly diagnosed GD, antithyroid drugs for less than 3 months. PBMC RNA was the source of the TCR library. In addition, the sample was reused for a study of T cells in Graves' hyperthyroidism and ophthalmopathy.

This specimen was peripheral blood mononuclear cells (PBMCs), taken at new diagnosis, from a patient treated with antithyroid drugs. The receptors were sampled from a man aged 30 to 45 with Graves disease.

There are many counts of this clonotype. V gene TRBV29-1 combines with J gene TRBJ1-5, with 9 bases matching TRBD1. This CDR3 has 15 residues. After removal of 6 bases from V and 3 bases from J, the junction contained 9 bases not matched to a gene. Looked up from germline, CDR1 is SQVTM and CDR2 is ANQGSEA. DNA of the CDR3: TGCAGCGTCGCTCGAGGGACAGGGATCAATCAGCCCCAGCATTTT. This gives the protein CSVARGTGINQPQHF.

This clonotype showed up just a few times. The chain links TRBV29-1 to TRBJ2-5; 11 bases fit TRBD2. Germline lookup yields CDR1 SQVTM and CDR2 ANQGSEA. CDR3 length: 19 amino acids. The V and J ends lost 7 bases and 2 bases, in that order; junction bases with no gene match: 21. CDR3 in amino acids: CSAQGLADRSKSFQETQYF. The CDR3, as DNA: TGCAGCGCCCAGGGACTAGCGGACCGATCTAAGAGCTTTCAAGAGACCCAGTACTTC.

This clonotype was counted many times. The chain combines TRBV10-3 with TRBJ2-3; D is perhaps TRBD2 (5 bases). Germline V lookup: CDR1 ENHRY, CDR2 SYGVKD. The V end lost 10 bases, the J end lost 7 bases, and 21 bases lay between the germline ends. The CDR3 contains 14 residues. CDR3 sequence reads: CATMADQSGNTQYF. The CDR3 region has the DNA TGTGCCACCATGGCGGACCAAAGCGGAAATACGCAGTATTTT.

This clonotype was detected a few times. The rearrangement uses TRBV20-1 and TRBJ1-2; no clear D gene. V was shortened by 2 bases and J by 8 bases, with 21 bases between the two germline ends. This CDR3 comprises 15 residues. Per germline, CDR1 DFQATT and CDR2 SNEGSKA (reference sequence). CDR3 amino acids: CSARPPGRSPLGYTF. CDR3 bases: TGCAGTGCTAGACCCCCCGGGCGGTCCCCATTGGGCTACACCTTC.

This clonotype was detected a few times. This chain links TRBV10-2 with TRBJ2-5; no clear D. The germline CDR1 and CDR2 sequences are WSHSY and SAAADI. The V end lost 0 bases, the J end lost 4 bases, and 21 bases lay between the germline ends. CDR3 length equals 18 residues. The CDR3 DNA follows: TGCGCCAGCAGTGAGTCGATTCCCCGTCCCCGGTCGGGAGAGACCCAGTACTTC. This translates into CASSESIPRPRSGETQYF.

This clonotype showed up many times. CDR3 bases: TGTGCCAGCAGAGGACAGAGCAATCAGCCCCAGCATTTT. It is translated as CASRGQSNQPQHF. The genes are TRBV12-3 or TRBV12-4 and TRBJ1-5, with D tentatively TRBD1 (6 bases). The V and J ends lost 6 bases and 1 base respectively, with 7 bases between them. The CDR3 length is 13 residues.

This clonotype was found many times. This CDR3 is CASSGNSGNEQFF. The CDR3 nucleotides read TGCGCCAGCAGCGGAAATAGTGGGAATGAGCAGTTCTTC. The chain uses TRBV4-1 and TRBJ2-1; D gene uncertain. The CDR3 has 13 amino acids. With 5 bases removed from V and 7 bases from J, the gap between germline ends came to 12 bases. Looked up from germline, CDR1 is MGHRA and CDR2 is YSYEKL.

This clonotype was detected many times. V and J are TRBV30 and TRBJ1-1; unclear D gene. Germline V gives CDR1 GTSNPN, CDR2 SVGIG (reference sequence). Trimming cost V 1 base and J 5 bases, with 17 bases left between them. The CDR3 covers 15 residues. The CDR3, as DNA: TGTGCCTGGAGTGCAAGACACCTCTTGGGGACTGAAGCTTTCTTT. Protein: CAWSARHLLGTEAFF.

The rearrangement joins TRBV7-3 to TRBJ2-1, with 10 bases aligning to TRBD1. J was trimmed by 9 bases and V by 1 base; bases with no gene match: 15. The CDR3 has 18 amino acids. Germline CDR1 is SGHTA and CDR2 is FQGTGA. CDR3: CASSLKGLGTGDAAEQFF. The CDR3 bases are TGTGCCAGCAGCTTAAAGGGGCTGGGGACAGGGGACGCCGCTGAGCAGTTCTTC. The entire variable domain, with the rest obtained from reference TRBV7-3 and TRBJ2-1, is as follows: GAGVSQTPSNKVTEKGKYVELRCDPISGHTALYWYRQSLGQGPEFLIYFQGTGAADDSGLPNDRFFAVRPEGSVSTLKIQRTERGDSAVYLCASSLKGLGTGDAAEQFFGPGTRLTVL.

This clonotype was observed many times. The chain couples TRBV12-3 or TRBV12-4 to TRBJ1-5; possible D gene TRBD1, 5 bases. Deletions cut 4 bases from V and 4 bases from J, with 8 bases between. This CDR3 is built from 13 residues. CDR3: CASSWDLNQPQHF. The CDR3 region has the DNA TGTGCCAGCAGTTGGGACCTAAATCAGCCCCAGCATTTT.

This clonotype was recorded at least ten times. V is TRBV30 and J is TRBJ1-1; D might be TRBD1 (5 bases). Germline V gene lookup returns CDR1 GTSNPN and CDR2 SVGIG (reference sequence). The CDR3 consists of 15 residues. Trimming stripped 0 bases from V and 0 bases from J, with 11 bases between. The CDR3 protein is CAWSVPKGMNTEAFF. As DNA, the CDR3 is TGTGCCTGGAGTGTACCAAAGGGGATGAACACTGAAGCTTTCTTT. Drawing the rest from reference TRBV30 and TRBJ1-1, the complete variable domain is SQTIHQWPATLVQPVGSPLSLECTVEGTSNPNLYWYRQAAGRGLQLLFYSVGIGQISSEVPQNLSASRPQDRQFILSSKKLLLSDSGFYLCAWSVPKGMNTEAFFGQGTRLTVV.

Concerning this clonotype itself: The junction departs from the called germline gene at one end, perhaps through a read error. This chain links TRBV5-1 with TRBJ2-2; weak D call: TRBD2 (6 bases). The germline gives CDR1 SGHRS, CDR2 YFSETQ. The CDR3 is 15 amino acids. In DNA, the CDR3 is TGCGCCGGCAGCCCAGGCGGGGTAAACACCGGGGAGCTGTTTTTT. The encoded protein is CAGSPGGVNTGELFF.

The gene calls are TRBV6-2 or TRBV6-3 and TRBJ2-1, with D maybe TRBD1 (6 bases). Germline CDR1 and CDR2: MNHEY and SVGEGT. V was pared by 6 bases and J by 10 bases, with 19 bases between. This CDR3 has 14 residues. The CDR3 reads CASRGFGGGGEQFF. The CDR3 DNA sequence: TGTGCCAGCAGGGGCTTTGGTGGGGGCGGCGAGCAGTTCTTC.

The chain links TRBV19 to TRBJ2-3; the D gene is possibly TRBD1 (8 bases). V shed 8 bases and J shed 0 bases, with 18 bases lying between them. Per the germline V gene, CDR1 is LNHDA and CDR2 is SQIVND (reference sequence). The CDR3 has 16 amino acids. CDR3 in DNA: TGTGCCAGTCAGATCGACAGGGGAGGGAGCACAGATACGCAGTATTTT. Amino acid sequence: CASQIDRGGSTDTQYF.

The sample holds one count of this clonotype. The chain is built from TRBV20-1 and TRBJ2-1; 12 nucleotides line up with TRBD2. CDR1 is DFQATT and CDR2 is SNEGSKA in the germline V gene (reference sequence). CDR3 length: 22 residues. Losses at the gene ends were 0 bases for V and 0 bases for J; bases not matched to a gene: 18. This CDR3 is CSARDRGRSGLAGYFSYNEQFF. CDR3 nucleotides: TGCAGTGCTAGAGATAGGGGGCGGAGCGGACTAGCGGGATACTTCTCCTACAATGAGCAGTTCTTC.

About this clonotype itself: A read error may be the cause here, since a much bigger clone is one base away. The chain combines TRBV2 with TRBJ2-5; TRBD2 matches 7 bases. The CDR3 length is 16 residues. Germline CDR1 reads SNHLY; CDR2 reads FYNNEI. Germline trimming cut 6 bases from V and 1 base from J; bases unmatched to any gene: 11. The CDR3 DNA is TGTGCCAGCAGCGTAGGACCGCCGGGGGGCCAAGAGACCCAGTACTTC. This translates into CASSVGPPGGQETQYF.

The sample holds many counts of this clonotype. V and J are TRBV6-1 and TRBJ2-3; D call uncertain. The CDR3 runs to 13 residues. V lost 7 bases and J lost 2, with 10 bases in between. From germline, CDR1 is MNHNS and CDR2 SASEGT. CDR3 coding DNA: TGTGCCAGCACTCAAGGTGACACAGATACGCAGTATTTT. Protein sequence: CASTQGDTDTQYF.

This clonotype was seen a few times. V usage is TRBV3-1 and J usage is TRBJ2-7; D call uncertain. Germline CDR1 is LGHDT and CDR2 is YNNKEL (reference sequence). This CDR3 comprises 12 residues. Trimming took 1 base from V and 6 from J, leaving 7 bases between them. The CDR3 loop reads CASSQGASEQYF. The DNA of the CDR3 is TGTGCCAGCAGCCAAGGGGCGAGCGAGCAGTACTTC.

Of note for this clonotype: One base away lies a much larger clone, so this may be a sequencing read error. This CDR3 is CAISDNRLRYGYTF. Here the CDR3 DNA reads TGTGCCATCAGTGATAACCGGTTACGCTATGGCTACACCTTC. The chain carries TRBV10-3 and TRBJ1-2; no clear D gene. The CDR3 loop spans 14 amino acids. The germline V gene encodes CDR1 ENHRY and CDR2 SYGVKD. V lost 3 bases to trimming and J lost 4 bases, with 12 bases between them.

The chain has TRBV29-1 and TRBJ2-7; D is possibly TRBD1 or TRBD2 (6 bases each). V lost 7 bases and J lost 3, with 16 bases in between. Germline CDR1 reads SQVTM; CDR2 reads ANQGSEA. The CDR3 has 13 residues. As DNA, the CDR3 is TGCAGCGCCGGAGGGGGACTGAACTACGAGCAGTACTTC. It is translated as CSAGGGLNYEQYF.

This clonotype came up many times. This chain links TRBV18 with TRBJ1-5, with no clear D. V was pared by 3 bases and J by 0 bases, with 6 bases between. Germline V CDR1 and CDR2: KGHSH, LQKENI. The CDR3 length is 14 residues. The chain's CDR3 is CASSPEVSNQPQHF. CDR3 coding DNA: TGTGCCAGCTCACCGGAAGTTAGCAATCAGCCCCAGCATTTT. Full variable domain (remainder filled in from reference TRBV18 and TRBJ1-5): NAGVMQNPRHLVRRRGQEARLRCSPMKGHSHVYWYRQLPEEGLKFMVYLQKENIIDESGMPKERFSAEFPKEGPSILRIQQVVRGDSAAYFCASSPEVSNQPQHFGDGTRLSIL.

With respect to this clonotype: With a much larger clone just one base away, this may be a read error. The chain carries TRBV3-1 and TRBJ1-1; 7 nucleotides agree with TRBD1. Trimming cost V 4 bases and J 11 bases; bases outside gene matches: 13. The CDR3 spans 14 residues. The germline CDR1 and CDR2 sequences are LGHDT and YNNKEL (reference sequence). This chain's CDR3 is CASSRALGGQWAFF. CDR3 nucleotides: TGTGCCAGCAGCCGAGCTTTGGGGGGACAGTGGGCTTTCTTT.

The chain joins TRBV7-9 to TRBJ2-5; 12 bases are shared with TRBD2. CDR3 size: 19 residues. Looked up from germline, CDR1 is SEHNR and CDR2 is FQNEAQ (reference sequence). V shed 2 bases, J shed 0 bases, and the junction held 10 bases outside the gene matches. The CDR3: CASSLRLGLAGRYQETQYF. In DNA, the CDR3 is TGTGCCAGCAGCTTAAGGTTGGGACTAGCGGGCAGGTACCAAGAGACCCAGTACTTC.

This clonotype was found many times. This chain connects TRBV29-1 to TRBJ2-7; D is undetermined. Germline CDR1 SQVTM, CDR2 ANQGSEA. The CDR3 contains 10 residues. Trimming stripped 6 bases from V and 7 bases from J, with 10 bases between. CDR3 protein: CSVRLGEQYF. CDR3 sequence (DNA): TGCAGCGTCCGTCTGGGTGAGCAGTACTTC.

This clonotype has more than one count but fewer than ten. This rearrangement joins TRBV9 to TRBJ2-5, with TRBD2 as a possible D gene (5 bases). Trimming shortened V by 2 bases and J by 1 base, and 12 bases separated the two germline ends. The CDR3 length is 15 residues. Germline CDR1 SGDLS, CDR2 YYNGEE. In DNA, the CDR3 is TGTGCCAGCAGCGTCCGGGAAGGATTCCAAGAGACCCAGTACTTC. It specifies CASSVREGFQETQYF.

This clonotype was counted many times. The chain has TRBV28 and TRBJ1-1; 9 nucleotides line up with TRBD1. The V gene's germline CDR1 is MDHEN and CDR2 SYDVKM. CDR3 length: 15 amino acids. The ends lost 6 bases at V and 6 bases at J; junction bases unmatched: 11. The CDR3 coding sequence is TGTGCCAGCAGGGTATTTTCGGGACAGGGCTCTGAAGCTTTCTTT. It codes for CASRVFSGQGSEAFF.

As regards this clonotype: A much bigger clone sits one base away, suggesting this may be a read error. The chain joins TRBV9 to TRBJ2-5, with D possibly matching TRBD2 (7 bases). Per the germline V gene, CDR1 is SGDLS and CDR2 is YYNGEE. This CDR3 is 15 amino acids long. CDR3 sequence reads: CASSVGGGFRETQCF. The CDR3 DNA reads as TGTGCCAGCAGCGTAGGGGGGGGCTTCCGAGAGACCCAGTGCTTC.

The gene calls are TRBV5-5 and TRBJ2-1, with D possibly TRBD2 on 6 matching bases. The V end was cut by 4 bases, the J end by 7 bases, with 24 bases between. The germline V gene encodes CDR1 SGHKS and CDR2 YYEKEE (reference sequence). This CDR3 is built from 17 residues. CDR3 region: CASSRTPGTPGRNEQFF. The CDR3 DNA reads TGTGCCAGCAGCAGAACCCCCGGGACTCCAGGGCGGAATGAGCAGTTCTTC.

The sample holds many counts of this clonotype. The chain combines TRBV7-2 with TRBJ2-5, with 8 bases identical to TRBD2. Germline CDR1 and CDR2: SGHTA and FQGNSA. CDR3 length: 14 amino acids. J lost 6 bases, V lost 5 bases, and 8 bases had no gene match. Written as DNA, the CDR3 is TGTGCCAGCAGCACCGGACTAGCAATCCAGACCCAGTACTTC. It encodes CASSTGLAIQTQYF.

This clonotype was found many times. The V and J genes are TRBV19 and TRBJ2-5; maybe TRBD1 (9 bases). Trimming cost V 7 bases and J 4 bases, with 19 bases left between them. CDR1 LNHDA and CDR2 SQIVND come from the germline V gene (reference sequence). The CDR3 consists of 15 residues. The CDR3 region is CASKDRGGQGETQYF. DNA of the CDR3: TGTGCCAGTAAAGACCGGGGGGGACAGGGAGAGACCCAGTACTTC.